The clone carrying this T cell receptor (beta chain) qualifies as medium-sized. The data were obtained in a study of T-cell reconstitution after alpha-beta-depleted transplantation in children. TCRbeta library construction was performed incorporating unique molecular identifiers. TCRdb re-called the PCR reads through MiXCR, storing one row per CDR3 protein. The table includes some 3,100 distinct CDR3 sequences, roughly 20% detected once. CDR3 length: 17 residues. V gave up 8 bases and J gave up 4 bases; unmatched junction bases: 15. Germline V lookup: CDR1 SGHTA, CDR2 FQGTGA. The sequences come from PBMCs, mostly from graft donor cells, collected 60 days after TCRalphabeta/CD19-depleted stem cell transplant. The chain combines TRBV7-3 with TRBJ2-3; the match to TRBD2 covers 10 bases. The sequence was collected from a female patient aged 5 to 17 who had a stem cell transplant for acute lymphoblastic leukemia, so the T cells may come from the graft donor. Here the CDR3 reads CASSLRGAGGPADTQYF. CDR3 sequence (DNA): TGTGCCAGCTCCTTAAGGGGAGCGGGAGGGCCCGCAGATACGCAGTATTTT.